This T cell receptor (beta chain) was captured in a study of shared clonotypes between healthy human individuals. Findings and caveats of the study: Clonotype sharing among donors was thought likely to change with sequencing depth.

With respect to this clone: Antigen unknown.

This CDR3 region has 11 residues. Trimming pared 4 bases from V and 4 bases from J, leaving 4 bases between. Germline V gene lookup returns CDR1 MDHEN and CDR2 SYDVKM. Every donor, a Caucasian adult, lived in Nashville, Tennessee. Splitting of CD4+ cells produced CD45RA+ naive and CD45RA-negative memory subsets. Profiled with immunoSEQ multiplex PCR; TCRdb holds only in-frame clones, not every one. This sample yields 2 million to 2.5 million clones, of which 90% to 95% are seen a single time; 0.1% to 0.15% belongs to the top ten. The source of this sequence is a man between 18 and 29 years old in good health. The sequenced material came from naive CD4+ T cells sorted from blood. Noted subset: CD45RA+ positively selected. V usage is TRBV28 and J usage is TRBJ1-2, with no clear D. CDR3 sequence reads: CASSSIYGYTF. CDR3 in DNA: TGTGCCAGCAGTTCGATCTATGGCTACACCTTC.